A single sample is the source of the 7 T cell receptor beta chains below, sequenced in a study of OX40 agonist ivuxolimab in advanced cancers. Using immunoSEQ multiplex PCR, the repertoire was profiled, and TCRdb retains in-frame clones only, with some absent. The sample includes tens of thousands of clones, 70% to 85% of them seen just once. The specimen comprised CD4+ or CD8+ T cells sorted from blood, sampled in a trial of the OX40 agonist ivuxolimab. These receptors all stem from an adult with an advanced solid tumor such as melanoma, head and neck, liver or kidney cancer.

The chain has TRBV7-9 and TRBJ2-1; D unresolved. Between the trimmed V and J ends, which lost 1 base and 4 bases, there was a span of 14 bases. Germline V gene sequence: CDR1 SEHNR, CDR2 FQNEAQ (reference sequence). The CDR3 is 16 residues long. CDR3 sequence (DNA): TGTGCCAGCAGCTTAGGAGGCAGTCCACCTTACAATGAGCAGTTCTTC. Its protein product is CASSLGGSPPYNEQFF.

The J gene is TRBJ1-2, the V gene TRBV11-2; 9 bases align to TRBD1. The germline gives CDR1 SGHAT, CDR2 FQNNGV. This CDR3 contains 15 residues. After removal of 4 bases from V and 3 bases from J, the junction contained 6 bases not matched to a gene. Here the CDR3 reads CASSSQGALDYGYTF. The CDR3 DNA reads TGTGCCAGCAGCTCACAGGGGGCGCTGGACTATGGCTACACCTTC.

Details on this clone: With only one base between it and a far larger clone, this is likely a read error. The CDR3 here is CASRLGSVVQEAQYF. The CDR3, as DNA: TGTGCAAGTCGCTTAGGAAGTGTAGTCCAAGAGGCCCAGTACTTC. The chain combines TRBV12-2 with TRBJ2-5; the listed D gene, TRBD2, was not tested against the DNA. TRBV12-2 is listed as a pseudogene. This CDR3 region has 15 residues.

V and J are TRBV27 and TRBJ2-2; D not certain. The CDR3 consists of 15 residues. CDR1 and CDR2 from the germline V gene are MNHEY and SMNVEV (reference sequence). V was shortened by 6 bases and J by 0 bases, with 11 bases between the two germline ends. CDR3: CASRDTITNTGELFF. CDR3 sequence (DNA): TGTGCCAGCAGAGACACTATAACGAACACCGGGGAGCTGTTTTTT.

The rearrangement links TRBV27 to TRBJ2-1, with D perhaps matching TRBD2 (5 bases). CDR3 length: 15 residues. Trimming left V 3 bases short and J 1 base short, with 10 bases between. Germline V gene data show CDR1 as MNHEY and CDR2 as SMNVEV (reference sequence). The CDR3: CASSLESGSYNEQFF. The CDR3 bases are TGTGCCAGCAGTTTGGAGAGCGGTTCCTACAATGAGCAGTTCTTC.

This chain connects TRBV9 to TRBJ1-2; possible D gene TRBD1, 5 bases. The CDR3 consists of 12 residues. Trimming shortened V by 4 bases and J by 7 bases, and 11 bases separated the two germline ends. The germline gives CDR1 SGDLS, CDR2 YYNGEE. CDR3 protein: CASSTGSAGYTF. The CDR3 bases are TGTGCCAGCAGCACAGGATCAGCTGGCTACACCTTC.

This clone has just one count. The CDR3 reads CASSLGVRVPEEQYF. The CDR3 DNA sequence: TGTGCCAGCAGCTTAGGCGTCAGGGTCCCAGAAGAGCAGTACTTC. The rearrangement links TRBV7-9 to TRBJ2-7; maybe TRBD1 (5 bases). The CDR3 covers 15 residues. Germline values: CDR1 SEHNR, CDR2 FQNEAQ (reference sequence). Trimming removed 1 base from V and 7 bases from J, with 17 bases in between.